Listed below are T cell receptor beta chains from one sample, sequenced in a study of T cells after yellow fever vaccination. TCRdb reprocessed the 5' RACE reads via MiXCR and lists one record per CDR3 protein. The sample yields some 240,000 distinct CDR3 sequences, around 4.9% seen once. The material sequenced was CD4+ T cells sorted from PBMCs, taken on the day of the yellow fever booster vaccination. The receptors were sampled from a man in his late teens or twenties who received the YFV17D yellow fever vaccine. The CDR3 runs from the conserved cysteine through the conserved F or W. A D gene is named only where the DNA matches it firmly. The size entry is marked missing in some rows and otherwise reads once, few, many or a size class.

J gene: TRBJ1-5; clone size: many; D gene: -; V gene: TRBV6-5; CDR3 protein: CASSYSGGSNQPQHF; CDR3 DNA: TGTGCCAGCAGTTACTCCGGGGGGAGCAATCAGCCCCAGCATTTT
J gene: TRBJ2-1; clone size: -; D gene: -; V gene: TRBV12-5; CDR3 protein: CASGLSGNNEQFF; CDR3 DNA: TGTGCTAGTGGTTTGTCCGGAAACAATGAGCAGTTCTTC
J gene: TRBJ2-1; clone size: -; D gene: TRBD2; V gene: TRBV18; CDR3 protein: CASSPWLAENEQFF; CDR3 DNA: TGTGCCAGCTCACCCTGGCTAGCGGAGAATGAGCAGTTCTTC
J gene: TRBJ2-3; clone size: -; D gene: -; V gene: TRBV5-1; CDR3 protein: CASSLDGPATDTQYF; CDR3 DNA: TGCGCCAGCAGCTTGGACGGGCCAGCCACAGATACGCAGTATTTT
J gene: TRBJ1-6; clone size: many; D gene: TRBD1; V gene: TRBV10-3; CDR3 protein: CAIRPGTGGPPNNSPLHF; CDR3 DNA: TGTGCCATCAGACCCGGGACAGGGGGCCCCCCGAATAATTCACCCCTCCACTTT
J gene: TRBJ2-2; clone size: -; D gene: TRBD2; V gene: TRBV7-2; CDR3 protein: CASSLGIAGLTGELFF; CDR3 DNA: TGTGCCAGCAGCTTGGGAATAGCGGGGCTCACCGGGGAGCTGTTTTTT
J gene: TRBJ1-6; clone size: few; D gene: -; V gene: TRBV28; CDR3 protein: CASILRTDNSPLHF; CDR3 DNA: TGTGCCAGCATACTCCGGACAGATAATTCACCCCTCCACTTT
J gene: TRBJ1-1; clone size: many; D gene: -; V gene: TRBV20-1; CDR3 protein: CSAAPWGNTEAFF; CDR3 DNA: TGCAGTGCCGCCCCGTGGGGGAACACTGAAGCTTTCTTT
J gene: TRBJ1-2; clone size: many; D gene: TRBD1; V gene: TRBV12-3/TRBV12-4; CDR3 protein: CASSPRQGAGGYTF; CDR3 DNA: TGTGCCAGCAGTCCCCGACAGGGGGCAGGGGGCTACACCTTC
J gene: TRBJ1-1; clone size: many; D gene: -; V gene: TRBV4-3; CDR3 protein: CASSQAPALEAFF; CDR3 DNA: TGCGCCAGCAGCCAAGCCCCCGCGCTTGAAGCTTTCTTT
J gene: TRBJ2-3; clone size: few; D gene: TRBD2; V gene: TRBV10-1; CDR3 protein: CASSESGLAGGPDTQYF; CDR3 DNA: TGCGCCAGCAGTGAGTCCGGACTAGCGGGGGGGCCAGATACGCAGTATTTT
J gene: TRBJ1-4; clone size: -; D gene: -; V gene: TRBV24-1; CDR3 protein: CATSDGVQNEKLFF; CDR3 DNA: TGTGCCACCAGTGACGGGGTCCAGAATGAAAAACTGTTTTTT
J gene: TRBJ1-1; clone size: many; D gene: -; V gene: TRBV2; CDR3 protein: CASSLGRDVAMNTEAFF; CDR3 DNA: TGTGCCAGCAGTTTGGGCAGGGACGTGGCTATGAACACTGAAGCTTTCTTT
J gene: TRBJ1-1; clone size: few; D gene: -; V gene: TRBV6-5; CDR3 protein: CASMGSPNTEAFF; CDR3 DNA: TGTGCCAGCATGGGGTCCCCAAACACTGAAGCTTTCTTT
J gene: TRBJ1-2; clone size: many; D gene: -; V gene: TRBV12-3/TRBV12-4; CDR3 protein: CASSLMLGPYGYTF; CDR3 DNA: TGTGCCAGCAGTCTCATGCTGGGGCCATATGGCTACACCTTC
J gene: TRBJ2-5; clone size: many; D gene: TRBD2; V gene: TRBV11-2; CDR3 protein: CASSPREGETQYF; CDR3 DNA: TGTGCCAGCAGCCCCCGGGAGGGTGAGACCCAGTACTTC
J gene: TRBJ2-5; clone size: few; D gene: -; V gene: TRBV18; CDR3 protein: CASSLEDSQYF; CDR3 DNA: TGTGCCAGCTCGCTGGAGGACTCCCAGTACTTC
J gene: TRBJ2-3; clone size: -; D gene: -; V gene: TRBV6-5; CDR3 protein: CASSRTGLRSGTQYF; CDR3 DNA: TGTGCCAGCAGTCGTACGGGACTTCGCTCCGGTACGCAGTATTTT
J gene: TRBJ2-3; clone size: few; D gene: -; V gene: TRBV19; CDR3 protein: CASSIGRGIVDTQYF; CDR3 DNA: TGTGCCAGTAGTATTGGCAGGGGTATTGTAGATACGCAGTATTTT
J gene: TRBJ1-2; clone size: many; D gene: -; V gene: TRBV7-9; CDR3 protein: CASSLGMQGYGYTF; CDR3 DNA: TGTGCCAGCAGCTTAGGAATGCAGGGCTATGGCTACACCTTC
J gene: TRBJ2-1; clone size: few; D gene: TRBD2; V gene: TRBV5-1; CDR3 protein: CASSLGLALYNEQFF; CDR3 DNA: TGCGCCAGCAGCTTGGGACTAGCATTGTACAATGAGCAGTTCTTC
J gene: TRBJ2-7; clone size: many; D gene: TRBD2; V gene: TRBV6-5; CDR3 protein: CASSYFGGLAGADEQYF; CDR3 DNA: TGTGCCAGCAGTTATTTCGGTGGGCTAGCGGGGGCCGACGAGCAGTACTTC
J gene: TRBJ1-1; clone size: many; D gene: TRBD1; V gene: TRBV7-2; CDR3 protein: CASSLEIRTGHTEAFF; CDR3 DNA: TGTGCCAGCAGCTTAGAGATTCGGACAGGGCACACTGAAGCTTTCTTT
J gene: TRBJ2-3; clone size: many; D gene: -; V gene: TRBV11-1; CDR3 protein: CASSSWGGSTDTQYF; CDR3 DNA: TGTGCCAGCAGTTCCTGGGGGGGCAGCACAGATACGCAGTATTTT